Here is one T cell receptor (beta chain) with its context. Using immunoSEQ multiplex PCR, the repertoire was profiled, and TCRdb retains in-frame clones only, with some absent. The table includes about 68,000 clones, 91% detected once. Losses at the gene ends were 10 bases for V and 0 bases for J; bases not matched to a gene: 13. Germline V gene data show CDR1 as SGHDN and CDR2 as FVKESK. CDR3 length: 17 amino acids. The data stem from a study of T cell changes during pregnancy in multiple sclerosis. The J gene is TRBJ1-5, the V gene TRBV14, with TRBD1 matching 9 bases. The TCR was taken from a female donor with multiple sclerosis, enrolled in a pregnancy study. The material was peripheral blood, obtained in the first trimester of pregnancy. The CDR3 protein is CAIQNRGRTFSNQPQHF. CDR3 nucleotides: TGTGCCATCCAGAACAGGGGGCGAACGTTTAGCAATCAGCCCCAGCATTTT.